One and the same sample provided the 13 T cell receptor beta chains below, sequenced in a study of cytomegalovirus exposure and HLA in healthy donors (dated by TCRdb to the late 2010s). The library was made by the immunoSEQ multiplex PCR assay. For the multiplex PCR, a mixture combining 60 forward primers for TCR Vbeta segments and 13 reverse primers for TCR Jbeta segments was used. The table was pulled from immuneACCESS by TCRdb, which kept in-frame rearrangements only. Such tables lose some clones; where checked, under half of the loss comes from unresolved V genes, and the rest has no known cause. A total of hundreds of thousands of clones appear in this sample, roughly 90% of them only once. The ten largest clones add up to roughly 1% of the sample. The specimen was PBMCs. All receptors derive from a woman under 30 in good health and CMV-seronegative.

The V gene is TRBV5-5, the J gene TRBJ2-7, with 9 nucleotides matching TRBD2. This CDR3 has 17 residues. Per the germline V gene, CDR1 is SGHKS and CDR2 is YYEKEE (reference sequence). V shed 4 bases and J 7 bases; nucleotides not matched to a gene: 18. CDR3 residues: CASSRGVGAGGGGEQYF. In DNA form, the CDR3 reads TGTGCCAGCAGCCGAGGGGTGGGAGCGGGAGGTGGGGGGGAGCAGTACTTC.

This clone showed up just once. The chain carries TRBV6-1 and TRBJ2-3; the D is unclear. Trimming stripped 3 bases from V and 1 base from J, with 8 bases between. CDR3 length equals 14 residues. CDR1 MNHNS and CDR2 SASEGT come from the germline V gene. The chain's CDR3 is CASSDKQRTDTQYF. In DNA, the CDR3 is TGTGCCAGCAGTGATAAACAGCGCACAGATACGCAGTATTTT.

CDR3 sequence: CASLNGGIQYF. The CDR3 coding sequence is TGTGCCAGCCTAAACGGGGGCATTCAGTACTTC. V usage is TRBV13 and J usage is TRBJ2-4; a possible D gene is TRBD2 (6 bases). CDR3 length: 11 amino acids. CDR1 PRHDT and CDR2 FYEKMQ come from the germline V gene (reference sequence). V was trimmed by 8 bases and J by 9 bases, leaving 11 bases between them.

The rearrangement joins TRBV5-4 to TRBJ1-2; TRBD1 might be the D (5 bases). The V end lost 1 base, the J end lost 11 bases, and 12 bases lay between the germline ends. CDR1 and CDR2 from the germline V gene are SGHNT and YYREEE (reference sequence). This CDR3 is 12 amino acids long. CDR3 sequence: CASSLWQGGYTF. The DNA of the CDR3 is TGTGCCAGCAGCTTGTGGCAGGGCGGATACACCTTC.

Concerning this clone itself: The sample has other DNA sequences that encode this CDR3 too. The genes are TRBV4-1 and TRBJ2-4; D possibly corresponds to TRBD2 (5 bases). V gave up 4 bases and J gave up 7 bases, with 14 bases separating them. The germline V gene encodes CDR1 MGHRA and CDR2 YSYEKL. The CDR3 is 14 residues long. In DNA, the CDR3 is TGCGCCAGCAGCCTCGGTCGAGGGTTGAACATTCAGTACTTC. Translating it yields CASSLGRGLNIQYF.

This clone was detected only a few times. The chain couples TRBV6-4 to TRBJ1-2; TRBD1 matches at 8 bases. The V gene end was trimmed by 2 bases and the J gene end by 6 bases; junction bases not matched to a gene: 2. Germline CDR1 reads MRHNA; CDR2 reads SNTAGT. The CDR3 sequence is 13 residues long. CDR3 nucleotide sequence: TGTGCCAGCAGTGACCGGACAGGGAATGGCTACACCTTC. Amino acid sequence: CASSDRTGNGYTF.

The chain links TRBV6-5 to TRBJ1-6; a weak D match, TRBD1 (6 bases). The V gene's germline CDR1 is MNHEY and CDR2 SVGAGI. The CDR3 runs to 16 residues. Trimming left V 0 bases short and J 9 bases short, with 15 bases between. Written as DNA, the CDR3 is TGTGCCAGCAGTTACTCGATTGGGGGCTGGGGTTCACCCCTCCACTTT. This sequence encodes CASSYSIGGWGSPLHF.

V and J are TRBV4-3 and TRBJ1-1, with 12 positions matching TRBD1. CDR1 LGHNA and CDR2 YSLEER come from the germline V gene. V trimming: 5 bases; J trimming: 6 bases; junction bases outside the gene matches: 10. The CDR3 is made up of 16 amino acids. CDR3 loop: CASSGGQGARSSEAFF. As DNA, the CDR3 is TGCGCCAGCAGCGGGGGACAGGGGGCGCGGAGCTCTGAAGCTTTCTTT.

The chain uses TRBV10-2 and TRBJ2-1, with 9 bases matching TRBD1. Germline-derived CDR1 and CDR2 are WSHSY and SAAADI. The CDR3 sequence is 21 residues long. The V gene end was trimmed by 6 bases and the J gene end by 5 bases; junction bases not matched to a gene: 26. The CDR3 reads CASREEPGQGEGGGSDNEQFF. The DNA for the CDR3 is TGCGCCAGCAGGGAGGAACCGGGACAGGGAGAGGGTGGCGGAAGTGACAATGAGCAGTTCTTC.

CDR3 DNA sequence: TGTGCCAGCAGCTCTTACAAGAAAGAGACCCAGTACTTC. It translates to CASSSYKKETQYF. The chain recombines TRBV7-9 with TRBJ2-5; D uncertain. Germline CDR1 and CDR2: SEHNR and FQNEAQ (reference sequence). Trimming removed 4 bases at V and 3 bases at J, with 9 bases between. There are 13 residues in the CDR3.

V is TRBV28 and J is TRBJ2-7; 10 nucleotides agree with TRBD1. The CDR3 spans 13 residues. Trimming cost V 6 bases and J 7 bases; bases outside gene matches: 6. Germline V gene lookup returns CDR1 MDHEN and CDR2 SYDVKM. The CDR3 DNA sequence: TGTGCCAGCAGGTCAGACAGGGGGCGTGAGCAGTACTTC. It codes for CASRSDRGREQYF.

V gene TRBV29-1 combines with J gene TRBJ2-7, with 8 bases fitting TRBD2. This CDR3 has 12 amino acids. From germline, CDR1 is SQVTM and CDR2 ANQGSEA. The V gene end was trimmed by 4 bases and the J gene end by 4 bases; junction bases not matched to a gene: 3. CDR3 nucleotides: TGCAGCGTTGCCCGGGAGGGTTACGAGCAGTACTTC. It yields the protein CSVAREGYEQYF.

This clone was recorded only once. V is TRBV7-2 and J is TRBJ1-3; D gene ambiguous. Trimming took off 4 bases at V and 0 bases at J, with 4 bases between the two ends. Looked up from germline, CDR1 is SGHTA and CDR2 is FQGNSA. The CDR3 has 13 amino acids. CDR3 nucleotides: TGTGCCAGCAGCTCCATCTCTGGAAACACCATATATTTT. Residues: CASSSISGNTIYF.